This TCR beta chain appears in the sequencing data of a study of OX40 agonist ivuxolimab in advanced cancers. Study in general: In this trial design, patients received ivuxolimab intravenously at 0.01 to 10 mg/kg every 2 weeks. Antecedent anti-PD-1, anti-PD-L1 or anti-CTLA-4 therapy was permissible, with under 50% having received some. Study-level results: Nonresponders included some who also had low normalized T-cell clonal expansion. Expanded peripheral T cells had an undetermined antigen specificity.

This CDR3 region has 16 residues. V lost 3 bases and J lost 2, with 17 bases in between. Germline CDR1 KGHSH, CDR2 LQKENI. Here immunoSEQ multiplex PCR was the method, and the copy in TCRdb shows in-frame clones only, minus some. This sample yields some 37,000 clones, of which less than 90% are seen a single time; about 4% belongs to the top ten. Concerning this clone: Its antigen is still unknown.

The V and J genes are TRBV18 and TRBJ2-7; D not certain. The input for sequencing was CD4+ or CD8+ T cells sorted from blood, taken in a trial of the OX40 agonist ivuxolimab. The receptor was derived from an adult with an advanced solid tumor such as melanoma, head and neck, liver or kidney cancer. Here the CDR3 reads CASSPYRNTRTYEQYF. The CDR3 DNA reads TGTGCCAGCTCACCCTACCGTAACACGAGAACCTACGAGCAGTACTTC.